These 6 T cell receptor beta chains were sequenced from one sample in a study of T cell changes during pregnancy in multiple sclerosis. Profiled with immunoSEQ multiplex PCR; TCRdb holds only in-frame clones, not every one. The sample lists 42,000 or so clones; 90% to 95% were seen once. This specimen consisted of CD4+ T cells from peripheral blood mononuclear cells, obtained after pregnancy. The origin of the receptors is a female donor with multiple sclerosis, enrolled in a pregnancy study.

J is TRBJ1-1 and V is TRBV11-1, with D possibly being TRBD1 (5 bases). With 1 base removed from V and 4 bases from J, the gap between germline ends came to 13 bases. The CDR3 is 15 amino acids. Germline assignment: CDR1 SGHAT and CDR2 FQDESV (reference sequence). The CDR3 is CASSLVQEISTEAFF. The DNA of the CDR3 is TGTGCCAGCAGCTTAGTACAGGAAATCAGCACTGAAGCTTTCTTT.

The table lists this clone with a count of one. This chain links TRBV2 with TRBJ1-1, with a possible D match to TRBD1 (5 bases). The ends were cut back, 6 bases at V and 6 bases at J, with 11 bases in the middle. CDR3 length equals 12 residues. Per germline, CDR1 SNHLY and CDR2 FYNNEI. CDR3 amino acids: CASSQDSSEAFF. In nucleotides, the CDR3 is TGTGCCAGCAGCCAAGACAGTTCTGAAGCTTTCTTT.

CDR3 region: CASSSGQGVYGYTF. For the CDR3, the DNA is TGTGCCAGCAGCTCTGGACAGGGGGTCTATGGCTACACCTTC. The rearrangement uses TRBV5-5 and TRBJ1-2; 10 nucleotides align to TRBD1. V lost 3 bases, J lost 4 bases, and 3 bases stayed unmatched. Germline assignment: CDR1 SGHKS and CDR2 YYEKEE (reference sequence). There are 14 residues in the CDR3.

The J gene is TRBJ2-1, the V gene TRBV5-5, with D possibly being TRBD1 (5 bases). Germline V lookup: CDR1 SGHKS, CDR2 YYEKEE (reference sequence). CDR3 length: 14 residues. Deletions cut 1 base from V and 6 bases from J, with 11 bases between. The CDR3 DNA reads TGTGCCAGCAGCTTGTCTGTAGGGGCCAATGAGCAGTTCTTC. This translates into CASSLSVGANEQFF.

The CDR3 DNA is TGTGCCAGCAGACCCGACGCGGGCTCCTACGAGCAGTACTTC. Residues: CASRPDAGSYEQYF. V and J are TRBV9 and TRBJ2-7, with D perhaps matching TRBD2 (5 bases). Trimming left V 5 bases short and J 0 bases short, with 12 bases between. Germline-derived CDR1 and CDR2 are SGDLS and YYNGEE. The CDR3 sequence is 14 residues long.

This clone occurred once. The gene calls are TRBV5-1 and TRBJ1-2, with D maybe TRBD1 (6 bases). CDR1 and CDR2 (germline): SGHRS, YFSETQ. Trimming left V 4 bases short and J 8 bases short, with 12 bases between. CDR3 length equals 12 residues. CDR3 in amino acids: CASSPGQWGYTF. In nucleotides, the CDR3 is TGCGCCAGCAGCCCCGGACAGTGGGGCTACACCTTC.